This TCR beta chain was retrieved from a study of blood T cell repertoires in COVID-19. Data came from immunoSEQ multiplex PCR; TCRdb stores just in-frame clones and leaves some out. The table has approximately 92,000 clones, 55% to 80% seen once. With 1 base clipped from V and 7 bases from J, the junction kept 6 bases outside the gene matches. Germline V gene lookup returns CDR1 MDHEN and CDR2 SYDVKM. The CDR3 contains 15 residues. Source material: peripheral blood. The receptor was isolated from a woman aged 60-75 years in a cohort sampled during active or convalescent COVID-19. The chain combines TRBV28 with TRBJ2-2; 7 bases agree with TRBD1. CDR3 amino acids: CASSLFRQGGGELFF. In DNA form, the CDR3 reads TGTGCCAGCAGTTTATTTAGACAGGGTGGCGGGGAGCTGTTTTTT. The full variable domain, its missing parts supplied by reference TRBV28 and TRBJ2-2, is DVKVTQSSRYLVKRTGEKVFLECVQDMDHENMFWYRQDPGLGLRLIYFSYDVKMKEKGDIPEGYSVSREKKERFSLILESASTNQTSMYLCASSLFRQGGGELFFGEGSRLTVL.